A single sample is the source of the 27 T cell receptor beta chains below, sequenced in a study of regulatory T cells in long-lasting Graves disease. Noted time point: persistent/refractory GD, antithyroid drugs over 5 years with positive TRAb. Construction of the TCR library relied on RNA isolated from PBMCs. The authors built TCR beta libraries using iRepertoire HTBI primers and Arm-PCR of CDR3 regions. TCRdb independently ran MiXCR on the multiplex PCR reads; one entry per CDR3 protein. The sample records around 450,000 distinct CDR3 sequences, about a fifth being singletons. Sequencing used peripheral blood mononuclear cells (PBMCs), obtained when the disease was refractory, from a patient treated with antithyroid drugs. The source of these receptors is a female donor with Graves disease.

This clonotype was seen repeatedly, ten times or more. The rearrangement joins TRBV6-1 to TRBJ1-4; 7 positions agree with TRBD1. The V gene end was trimmed by 5 bases and the J gene end by 2 bases; junction bases not matched to a gene: 2. CDR1 is MNHNS, CDR2 SASEGT, per germline. The CDR3 is 14 amino acids. The CDR3 spells CASSTGVTNEKLFF. For the CDR3, the DNA is TGTGCCAGCAGTACAGGGGTGACTAATGAAAAACTGTTTTTT.

This chain connects TRBV24-1 to TRBJ1-5; 9 bases agree with TRBD1. Germline CDR1 is KGHDR and CDR2 is SFDVKD. The length of the CDR3 is 17 residues. V shed 4 bases, J shed 2 bases, and the junction held 8 bases outside the gene matches. CDR3 in amino acids: CATSETKGQGGNQPQHF. The CDR3 coding sequence is TGTGCCACCAGTGAAACCAAGGGACAGGGTGGCAATCAGCCCCAGCATTTT.

In its sample, this clonotype was seen many times. This chain links TRBV12-3 or TRBV12-4 with TRBJ1-2; tentative D call: TRBD1 (5 bases). V was cut by 6 bases and J by 3 bases, with 14 bases left in between. This CDR3 region has 14 residues. This CDR3 is CASSPRRGYYGYTF. DNA for the CDR3: TGTGCCAGCAGCCCCAGACGGGGGTACTATGGCTACACCTTC.

This clonotype was counted many times. V gene TRBV28 combines with J gene TRBJ2-5; unclear D gene. Looked up from germline, CDR1 is MDHEN and CDR2 is SYDVKM. This CDR3 contains 14 residues. V lost 3 bases and J 5 bases, leaving 13 bases between the germline ends. The CDR3 DNA reads as TGTGCCAGCAGTTTGATCAGGACGTCCGAGACCCAGTACTTC. Translating gives CASSLIRTSETQYF.

The count of this clonotype is one. A much larger clone is a single base away; this may be a read error. This chain uses TRBV30 with TRBJ1-2, with 8 nucleotides matching TRBD1. The V segment lost 7 bases and the J segment 10 bases; nucleotides outside the gene matches: 11. CDR3 length: 12 residues. The germline gives CDR1 GTSNPN, CDR2 SVGIG (reference sequence). CDR3 bases: TGTGCCTACGAACAGGGGGTCACCATCTACACCTTC. This encodes CAYEQGVTIYTF.

This clonotype was recorded at least ten times. V is TRBV29-1 and J is TRBJ1-2; D possibly corresponds to TRBD1 (6 bases). Germline CDR1 reads SQVTM; CDR2 reads ANQGSEA. The germline V and J ends were trimmed by 4 bases and 2 bases, with 14 bases remaining between them. This CDR3 spans 14 amino acids. The chain's CDR3 is CSVVGTSANYGYTF. The CDR3 DNA is TGCAGCGTTGTTGGGACATCGGCCAACTATGGCTACACCTTC.

This clonotype was observed many times. The V gene is TRBV28, the J gene TRBJ2-7; D not certain. This CDR3 comprises 13 residues. CDR1 is MDHEN and CDR2 is SYDVKM in the germline V gene. Trimming stripped 6 bases from V and 0 bases from J, with 9 bases between. CDR3 in DNA: TGTGCCAGCAGGCAGATAATCTCCTACGAGCAGTACTTC. Translating gives CASRQIISYEQYF.

This clonotype has a count of ten or more. The chain couples TRBV2 to TRBJ2-1; D possibly corresponds to TRBD2 (5 bases). The CDR3 extends over 12 amino acids. Germline values: CDR1 SNHLY, CDR2 FYNNEI. V gave up 7 bases and J gave up 4 bases, with 8 bases separating them. In nucleotides, the CDR3 is TGTGCCAGCATGGACTCTTACAATGAGCAGTTCTTC. Its protein product is CASMDSYNEQFF.

This chain links TRBV3-1 with TRBJ1-3; 7 nucleotides line up with TRBD1. There are 15 residues in the CDR3. Losses at the gene ends were 4 bases for V and 1 base for J; bases not matched to a gene: 4. CDR1 and CDR2 from the germline V gene are LGHDT and YNNKEL (reference sequence). CDR3 amino acids: CASSPRTGSGNTIYF. CDR3 DNA sequence: TGTGCCAGCAGCCCGAGGACAGGTTCTGGAAACACCATATATTTT.

The rearrangement links TRBV5-4 to TRBJ2-5; D gene uncertain. The CDR3 loop spans 14 amino acids. Germline lookup yields CDR1 SGHNT and CDR2 YYREEE (reference sequence). V gave up 0 bases and J gave up 5 bases, with 11 bases separating them. CDR3: CASSLAGPTETQYF. The CDR3, as DNA: TGTGCCAGCAGCTTGGCCGGGCCTACGGAGACCCAGTACTTC.

This clonotype was detected ten times or more. The chain is built from TRBV7-3 and TRBJ2-7; the D gene is possibly TRBD1 (5 bases). CDR3 length equals 15 residues. CDR1 SGHTA and CDR2 FQGTGA come from the germline V gene. The ends were cut back, 5 bases at V and 5 bases at J, with 19 bases in the middle. CDR3 coding DNA: TGTGCCAGCAGCCTCACTGGAACAGGAATGCACGAGCAGTACTTC. This encodes CASSLTGTGMHEQYF.

This clonotype was counted at least ten times. This chain uses TRBV27 with TRBJ1-2, with a weak D call TRBD1 (5 bases). The V end was cut by 4 bases, the J end by 4 bases, with 19 bases between. Germline V lookup: CDR1 MNHEY, CDR2 SMNVEV (reference sequence). The CDR3 length is 16 residues. DNA of the CDR3: TGTGCCAGCAGTTCCAAAGCCTGGCCAGGGCCCTATGGCTACACCTTC. Residues: CASSSKAWPGPYGYTF.

The chain is built from TRBV10-3 and TRBJ2-5; possible D gene TRBD2, 5 bases. Germline CDR1 ENHRY, CDR2 SYGVKD. There are 19 residues in the CDR3. Trimming left V 0 bases short and J 2 bases short, with 22 bases between. The DNA of the CDR3 is TGTGCCATCAGTGAGTCAGGAGACCGGGGTCCCTATCTTCAAGAGACCCAGTACTTC. Its protein is CAISESGDRGPYLQETQYF.

The chain recombines TRBV9 with TRBJ2-3; no clear D gene. The V end was cut by 0 bases, the J end by 0 bases, with 11 bases between. The CDR3 spans 16 residues. Germline lookup yields CDR1 SGDLS and CDR2 YYNGEE. CDR3 in amino acids: CASSVGGGASTDTQYF. CDR3 nucleotides: TGTGCCAGCAGCGTAGGCGGCGGAGCTAGCACAGATACGCAGTATTTT.

This clonotype came up a few times. CDR3: CASSYEYGSGELFF. Here the CDR3 DNA reads TGTGCCAGCAGTTACGAATACGGGTCCGGGGAGCTGTTTTTT. This chain joins TRBV6-5 and TRBJ2-2; D uncertain. This CDR3 is built from 14 residues. The ends were cut back, 2 bases at V and 6 bases at J, with 10 bases in the middle. The germline V gene encodes CDR1 MNHEY and CDR2 SVGAGI.

V usage is TRBV7-2 and J usage is TRBJ1-1; 11 positions agree with TRBD1. Germline V gene sequence: CDR1 SGHTA, CDR2 FQGNSA. V lost 1 base to trimming and J lost 0 bases; unmatched junction nucleotides: 4. CDR3 length: 17 amino acids. The DNA of the CDR3 is TGTGCCAGCAGCTTAGTGGGACAGGGGGTCTTGAACACTGAAGCTTTCTTT. It specifies CASSLVGQGVLNTEAFF.

This clonotype showed up many times. The genes are TRBV2 and TRBJ1-6; D not resolved. Looked up from germline, CDR1 is SNHLY and CDR2 is FYNNEI. This CDR3 comprises 13 residues. Between the trimmed V and J ends, which lost 2 bases and 7 bases, there was a span of 6 bases. The CDR3 sequence is CASSEFMNSPLHF. CDR3 coding DNA: TGTGCCAGCAGTGAATTTATGAATTCACCCCTCCACTTT.

This clonotype showed up many times. J is TRBJ1-4 and V is TRBV2; the D is unclear. V was cut by 2 bases and J by 4 bases, with 8 bases left in between. The CDR3 consists of 14 residues. Looked up from germline, CDR1 is SNHLY and CDR2 is FYNNEI. The CDR3 region has the DNA TGTGCCAGCAGTGAACGGGAGAATAATGAAAAACTGTTTTTT. Its protein product is CASSERENNEKLFF.

This clonotype was seen many times. The junction shows a germline mismatch at one end, possibly a read error. This chain joins TRBV3-1 and TRBJ2-5, with TRBD2 identical over 8 bases. Germline CDR1 reads LGHDT; CDR2 reads YNNKEL (reference sequence). The CDR3 has 14 residues. This chain's CDR3 is CASSLGSGIESQYF. Written as DNA, the CDR3 is TGTGCCAGCAGCCTTGGTAGCGGGATAGAGAGCCAGTACTTC.

This clonotype has at least ten counts. The rearrangement uses TRBV5-6 and TRBJ2-7; no definite D call. V gave up 0 bases and J gave up 3 bases, with 7 bases separating them. Per germline, CDR1 SGHDT and CDR2 YYEEEE. CDR3 length equals 13 residues. The CDR3 DNA reads as TGTGCCAGCAGCTTGGCCGTCGACTACGAGCAGTACTTC. Protein sequence: CASSLAVDYEQYF.

As regards this clonotype: Possible read error: a much larger clone is one base away. V is TRBV7-2 and J is TRBJ2-7; 8 bases match TRBD1. V lost 5 bases to trimming and J lost 5 bases; unmatched junction nucleotides: 14. Germline-derived CDR1 and CDR2 are SGHTA and FQGNSA. There are 16 residues in the CDR3. CDR3 DNA sequence: TGTGCCAGCAGCCTCTTGTCCGAGACAGGGGTCCACGAGCAGTACTTC. Its protein is CASSLLSETGVHEQYF.

This clonotype was observed many times. The chain combines TRBV28 with TRBJ2-5; TRBD2 matches 9 bases. V lost 5 bases, J lost 3 bases, and 4 bases stayed unmatched. The germline V gene has CDR1 MDHEN and CDR2 SYDVKM. The CDR3 extends over 14 amino acids. CDR3 sequence (DNA): TGTGCCAGCAGTGGCGGGGGGGGAGAAGAGACCCAGTACTTC. It translates to CASSGGGGEETQYF.

This clonotype was detected only once. DNA for the CDR3: TGCAGCGCTAAGACTAGCTCCTACGAGCAGTACTTC. Amino acid sequence: CSAKTSSYEQYF. This rearrangement joins TRBV29-1 to TRBJ2-7, with D perhaps TRBD2 (6 bases). This CDR3 region has 12 residues. Germline V gene data show CDR1 as SQVTM and CDR2 as ANQGSEA. V was trimmed by 7 bases and J by 0 bases, leaving 10 bases between them.

The V call is TRBV9, the J call TRBJ1-1, with a possible D match to TRBD1 (5 bases). This CDR3 contains 15 residues. Trimming removed 0 bases from V and 6 bases from J, with 15 bases in between. Germline V gene lookup returns CDR1 SGDLS and CDR2 YYNGEE. Here the CDR3 DNA reads TGTGCCAGCAGCGTAGTTGGTCAGGGCGCTGCTGAAGCTTTCTTT. Amino acids: CASSVVGQGAAEAFF.

This chain connects TRBV6-2 or TRBV6-3 to TRBJ1-1; D remains ambiguous. This CDR3 is built from 13 residues. The ends were cut back, 5 bases at V and 6 bases at J, with 13 bases in the middle. The germline CDR1 and CDR2 sequences are MNHEY and SVGEGT. The CDR3 nucleotides are TGTGCCAGCAGTCCTATATCTCTTTCTGAAGCTTTCTTT. This encodes CASSPISLSEAFF.

This clonotype has more than one count but fewer than ten. The chain couples TRBV12-3 or TRBV12-4 to TRBJ2-2, with a possible D match to TRBD2 (6 bases). The CDR3 is made up of 16 amino acids. V lost 6 bases, J lost 3 bases, and 17 bases lay in between. The CDR3 DNA sequence: TGTGCCAGCAGCCCCTTGGGAGGTCTGGACACCGGGGAGCTGTTTTTT. It encodes CASSPLGGLDTGELFF.

This clonotype was recorded many times. This chain uses TRBV12-3 or TRBV12-4 with TRBJ2-1; TRBD2 matches at 12 bases. The CDR3 has 15 amino acids. Trimming cost V 2 bases and J 8 bases; bases outside gene matches: 4. CDR3 residues: CASSLKGLAGHEQFF. The CDR3 DNA reads TGTGCCAGCAGTTTAAAGGGACTAGCGGGTCATGAGCAGTTCTTC.